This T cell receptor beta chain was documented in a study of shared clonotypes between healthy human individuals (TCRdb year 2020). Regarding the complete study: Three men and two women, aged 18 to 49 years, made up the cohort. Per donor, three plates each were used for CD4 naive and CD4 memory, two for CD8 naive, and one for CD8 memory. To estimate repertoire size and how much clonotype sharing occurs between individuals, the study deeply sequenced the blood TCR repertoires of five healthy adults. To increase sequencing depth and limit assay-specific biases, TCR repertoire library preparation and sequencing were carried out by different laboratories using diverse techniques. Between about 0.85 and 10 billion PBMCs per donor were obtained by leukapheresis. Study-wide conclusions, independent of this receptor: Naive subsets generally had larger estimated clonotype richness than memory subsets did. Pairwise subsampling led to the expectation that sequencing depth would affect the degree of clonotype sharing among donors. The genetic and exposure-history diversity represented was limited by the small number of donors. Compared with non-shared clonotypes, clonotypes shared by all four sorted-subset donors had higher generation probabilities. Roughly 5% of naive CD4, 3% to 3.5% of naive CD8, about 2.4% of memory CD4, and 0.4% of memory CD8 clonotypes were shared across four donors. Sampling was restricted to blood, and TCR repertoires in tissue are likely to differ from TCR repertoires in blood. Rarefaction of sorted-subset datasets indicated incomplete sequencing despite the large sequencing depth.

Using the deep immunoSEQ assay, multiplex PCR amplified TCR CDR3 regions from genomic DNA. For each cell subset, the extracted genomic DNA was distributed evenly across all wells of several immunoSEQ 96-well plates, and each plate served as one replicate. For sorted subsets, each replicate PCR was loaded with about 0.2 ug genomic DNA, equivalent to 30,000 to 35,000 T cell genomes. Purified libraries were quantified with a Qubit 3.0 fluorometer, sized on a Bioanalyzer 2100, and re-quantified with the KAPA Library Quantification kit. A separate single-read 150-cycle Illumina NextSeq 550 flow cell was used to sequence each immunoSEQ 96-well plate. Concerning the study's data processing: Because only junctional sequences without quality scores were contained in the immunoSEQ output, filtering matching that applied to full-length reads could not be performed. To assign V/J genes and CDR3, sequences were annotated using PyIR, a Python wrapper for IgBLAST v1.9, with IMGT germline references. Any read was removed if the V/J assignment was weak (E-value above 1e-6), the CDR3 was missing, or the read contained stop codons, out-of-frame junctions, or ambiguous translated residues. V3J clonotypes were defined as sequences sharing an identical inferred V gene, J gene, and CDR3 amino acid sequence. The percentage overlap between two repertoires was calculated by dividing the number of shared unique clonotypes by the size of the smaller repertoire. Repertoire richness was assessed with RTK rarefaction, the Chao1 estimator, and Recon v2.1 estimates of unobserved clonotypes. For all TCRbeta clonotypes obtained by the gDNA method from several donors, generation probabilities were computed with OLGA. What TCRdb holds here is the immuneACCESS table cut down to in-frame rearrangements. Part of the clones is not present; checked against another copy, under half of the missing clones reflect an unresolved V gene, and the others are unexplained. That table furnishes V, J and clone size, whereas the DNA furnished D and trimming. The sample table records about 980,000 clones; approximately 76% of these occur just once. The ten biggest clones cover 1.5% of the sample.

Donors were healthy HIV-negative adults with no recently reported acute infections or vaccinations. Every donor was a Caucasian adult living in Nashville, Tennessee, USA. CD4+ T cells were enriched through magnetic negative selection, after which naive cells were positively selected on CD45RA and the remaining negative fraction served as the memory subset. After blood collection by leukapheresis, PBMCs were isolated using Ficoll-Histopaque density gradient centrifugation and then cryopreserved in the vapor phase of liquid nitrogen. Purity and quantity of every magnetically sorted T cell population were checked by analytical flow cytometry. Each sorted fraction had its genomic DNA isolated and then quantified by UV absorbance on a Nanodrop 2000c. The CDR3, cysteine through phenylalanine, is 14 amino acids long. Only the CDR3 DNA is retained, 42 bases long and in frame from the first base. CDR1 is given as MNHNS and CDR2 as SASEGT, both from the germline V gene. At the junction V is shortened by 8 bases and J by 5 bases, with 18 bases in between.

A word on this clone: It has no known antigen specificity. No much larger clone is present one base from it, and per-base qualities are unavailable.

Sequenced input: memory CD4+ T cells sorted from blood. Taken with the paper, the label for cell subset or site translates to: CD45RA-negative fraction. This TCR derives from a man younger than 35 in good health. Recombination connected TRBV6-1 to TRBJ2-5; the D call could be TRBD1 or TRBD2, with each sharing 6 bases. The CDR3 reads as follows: CASAIGGLQETQYF. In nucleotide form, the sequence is TGTGCCAGCGCGATAGGGGGGCTCCAGGAGACCCAGTACTTC.